The 3 T cell receptor beta chains below all came from one sample that was sequenced in a study of read filtering for tumor transcriptome and immune sequencing. This library used approximately 370 ng RNA and molecular barcoded adaptors spanning alpha/delta and beta/gamma chains. TCRdb ran MiXCR on the reads and lists one entry per CDR3 protein. The table has more than 70,000 distinct CDR3 sequences, 20% to 25% seen once. The sequencing input was a population of CD138-negative cells sorted from bone marrow. These receptors were collected from a donor aged 40 or over with multiple myeloma.

The sample holds many counts of this clonotype. The chain has TRBV28 and TRBJ1-1; no firm D call. Germline loops: CDR1 MDHEN, CDR2 SYDVKM. This CDR3 has 15 amino acids. Trimming shortened V by 4 bases and J by 4 bases, and 16 bases separated the two germline ends. The CDR3 protein is CASSSPADVSTEAFF. In nucleotides, the CDR3 is TGTGCCAGCAGTTCCCCCGCGGACGTAAGCACTGAAGCTTTCTTT.

On this clonotype itself: A read error may account for a junction end that differs from germline. Here the CDR3 DNA reads TGCAGCGTAGAAGAGGGACCGAGCAGGAGGGGAAAACTGTTTTTT. The encoded protein is CSVEEGPSRRGKLFF. This chain joins TRBV29-1 and TRBJ1-4, with D possibly TRBD1 on 5 matching bases. Germline V lookup: CDR1 SQVTM, CDR2 ANQGSEA. This CDR3 has 15 residues.

A remark on this clonotype: At one boundary the junction diverges from the germline segment, which might be a read error. The chain carries TRBV7-3 and TRBJ2-3, with TRBD2 identical over 7 bases. The CDR3 runs 14 residues. CDR1 SGHTA and CDR2 FQGTGA come from the germline V gene. The CDR3 region is CASSSRDYTDTQCF. The CDR3 DNA is TGTGCCAGCAGCTCCCGGGACTACACAGATACGCAGTGTTTT.